Below, 30 T cell receptor beta chains from the same sample are listed, as sequenced in a study of T cells in Graves' hyperthyroidism and ophthalmopathy. RNA transcripts were the template for amplifying TCR beta CDR3 regions. HTBI primers were used for first-round RT-PCR of the TCR CDR3. MiXCR was run by TCRdb on the multiplex PCR reads, yielding one entry per CDR3 protein. The table records 300,000 to 450,000 distinct CDR3 sequences, 11% to 15% of them present only once. The sample comprised blood. The receptors were gathered from a woman aged 55 to 70 with Graves' hyperthyroidism.

This rearrangement joins TRBV3-1 to TRBJ1-2; D is undetermined. Trimming took 4 bases from V and 2 from J, leaving 14 bases between them. The germline CDR1 and CDR2 sequences are LGHDT and YNNKEL (reference sequence). The CDR3 is 15 amino acids. The CDR3 sequence is CASSPAPQENYGYTF. For the CDR3, the DNA is TGTGCCAGCAGCCCGGCCCCTCAGGAAAACTATGGCTACACCTTC.

This clonotype appeared many times. The chain links TRBV3-1 to TRBJ2-5; D remains ambiguous. Germline V gives CDR1 LGHDT, CDR2 YNNKEL (reference sequence). The ends were cut back, 6 bases at V and 1 base at J, with 15 bases in the middle. The CDR3 sequence is 15 residues long. The CDR3 is CASSYSRTFQETQYF. The CDR3 nucleotides are TGTGCCAGCAGTTATTCGCGGACCTTCCAAGAGACCCAGTACTTC.

This chain connects TRBV6-1 to TRBJ1-3; the D is unclear. Germline V gene lookup returns CDR1 MNHNS and CDR2 SASEGT. The CDR3 is 14 amino acids. Trimming took 7 bases from V and 0 from J, leaving 10 bases between them. The CDR3, as DNA: TGTGCCAGCAAACGGGGAATCTCTGGAAACACCATATATTTT. Its translation: CASKRGISGNTIYF.

The J gene is TRBJ2-7, the V gene TRBV15, with 7 bases that match TRBD2. This CDR3 has 19 amino acids. Germline-derived CDR1 and CDR2 are LNHNV and YYDKDF (reference sequence). V shed 3 bases and J 2 bases; nucleotides not matched to a gene: 19. CDR3 DNA: TGTGCCACCAGCAGCCGGGGTAGTGGCCTAGCGGAACAGACCTACGAGCAGTACTTC. This gives the protein CATSSRGSGLAEQTYEQYF.

The CDR3 region is CASSTAGFVWDGYTF. DNA of the CDR3: TGTGCCAGCAGCACGGCAGGGTTCGTCTGGGATGGCTACACCTTC. The chain uses TRBV13 and TRBJ1-2, with D tentatively TRBD1 (5 bases). The germline gives CDR1 PRHDT, CDR2 FYEKMQ (reference sequence). This CDR3 has 15 residues. V was clipped by 5 bases and J by 6 bases, with 19 bases between them. Full variable domain (rest looked up from reference TRBV13 and TRBJ1-2): AAGVIQSPRHLIKEKRETATLKCYPIPRHDTVYWYQQGPGQDPQFLISFYEKMQSDKGSIPDRFSAQQFSDYHSELNMSSLELGDSALYFCASSTAGFVWDGYTFGSGTRLTVV.

This clonotype appeared many times. The V and J genes are TRBV7-9 and TRBJ2-7; D is perhaps TRBD1 (5 bases). Germline V gives CDR1 SEHNR, CDR2 FQNEAQ (reference sequence). V shed 4 bases and J shed 6 bases, with 13 bases lying between them. The CDR3 extends over 13 amino acids. In DNA form, the CDR3 reads TGTGCCAGCAGCTCGCCCAGACAGCTCGAGCAGTACTTC. Translating it yields CASSSPRQLEQYF.

V and J are TRBV5-8 and TRBJ2-5; D perhaps matches TRBD1 (6 bases). CDR3 size: 14 residues. The V end was cut by 2 bases, the J end by 4 bases, with 12 bases between. The germline CDR1 and CDR2 sequences are SGHTS and YDEGEE. CDR3 loop: CASSLRDIVETQYF. In DNA form, the CDR3 reads TGTGCCAGCAGCTTACGGGACATCGTAGAGACCCAGTACTTC.

The chain has TRBV5-6 and TRBJ2-5, with 7 bases fitting TRBD2. The CDR3 is made up of 14 amino acids. With 0 bases clipped from V and 7 bases from J, the junction kept 6 bases outside the gene matches. Per germline, CDR1 SGHDT and CDR2 YYEEEE. CDR3 protein: CASSLVGGRGTQYF. CDR3 coding DNA: TGTGCCAGCAGCTTGGTGGGCGGGAGAGGGACCCAGTACTTC.

This clonotype has at least ten counts. The chain has TRBV5-1 and TRBJ2-1; 8 bases are a match to TRBD2. Germline lookup yields CDR1 SGHRS and CDR2 YFSETQ. V gave up 1 base and J gave up 8 bases; unmatched junction bases: 5. The CDR3 extends over 14 amino acids. Here the CDR3 DNA reads TGCGCCAGCAGCTTGACGGGAGGGTTCGATGAGCAGTTCTTC. Translation: CASSLTGGFDEQFF.

This clonotype has more than one count but fewer than ten. One end of the junction does not line up with germline, which may come from a read error. V is TRBV9 and J is TRBJ2-7, with 7 bases matching TRBD1. CDR1 and CDR2 from the germline V gene are SGDLS and YYNGEE. This CDR3 region has 15 residues. The CDR3 DNA follows: TGTGCCAGCAGCCGGACAGGCGCATCGACCTACGAGCAGTGCTTC. The encoded protein is CASSRTGASTYEQCF.

This clonotype was detected ten times or more. The V gene is TRBV7-9, the J gene TRBJ2-7, with D possibly TRBD1 on 6 matching bases. The CDR3 has 14 amino acids. Germline assignment: CDR1 SEHNR and CDR2 FQNEAQ (reference sequence). V lost 5 bases to trimming and J lost 1 base, with 12 bases between them. The CDR3 loop reads CASSSRDNSYEQYF. In DNA, the CDR3 is TGTGCCAGCAGCAGCCGGGACAATTCCTACGAGCAGTACTTC.

This clonotype was counted between two and nine times. The gene calls are TRBV6-2 or TRBV6-3 and TRBJ2-1; no clear D. Between the trimmed V and J ends, which lost 2 bases and 0 bases, there was a span of 5 bases. The CDR3 length is 14 residues. Looked up from germline, CDR1 is MNHEY and CDR2 is SVGEGT. CDR3 coding DNA: TGTGCCAGCAGTTACCAGAGCTCCTACAATGAGCAGTTCTTC. This encodes CASSYQSSYNEQFF.

In its sample, this clonotype was seen many times. V usage is TRBV7-2 and J usage is TRBJ2-7, with 7 bases fitting TRBD2. CDR3 length: 16 amino acids. V shed 0 bases, J shed 3 bases, and the junction held 8 bases outside the gene matches. Germline V lookup: CDR1 SGHTA, CDR2 FQGNSA. The CDR3 region is CASSLAGGGESYEQYF. The CDR3 DNA sequence: TGTGCCAGCAGCTTAGCGGGGGGGGGAGAAAGCTACGAGCAGTACTTC.

The rearrangement joins TRBV5-6 to TRBJ1-4, with D hard to call. The length of the CDR3 is 13 residues. Germline V gene data show CDR1 as SGHDT and CDR2 as YYEEEE. The V gene lost 0 bases and the J gene lost 8 bases, with 8 bases spanning the gap. The CDR3 sequence is CASSLGGSEKLFF. CDR3 sequence (DNA): TGTGCCAGCAGCTTGGGCGGCAGCGAAAAACTGTTTTTT.

This clonotype was detected only a few times. This sequence joins TRBV25-1 and TRBJ2-2; D gene unclear. V lost 3 bases, J lost 2 bases, and 7 bases lay in between. In germline, CDR1 is MGHDK, CDR2 SYGVNS. The CDR3 contains 14 residues. CDR3 coding DNA: TGTGCCAGCAGTGACAGGCGAAACACCGGGGAGCTGTTTTTT. Protein product: CASSDRRNTGELFF.

In its sample, this clonotype was seen many times. The V and J genes are TRBV12-3 or TRBV12-4 and TRBJ1-5; D gene unclear. The CDR3 sequence is 15 residues long. V shed 6 bases and J shed 0 bases, with 12 bases lying between them. In DNA form, the CDR3 reads TGTGCCAGCAGACGCGGGCAGTATAGCAATCAGCCCCAGCATTTT. It translates to CASRRGQYSNQPQHF.

As for this clonotype: Since a much larger clone is just one base distant, this may be a read error. This chain connects TRBV9 to TRBJ1-1; D is ambiguous. Germline lookup yields CDR1 SGDLS and CDR2 YYNGEE. CDR3 size: 15 residues. The V end lost 1 base, the J end lost 1 base, and 11 bases lay between the germline ends. DNA for the CDR3: TGTGCCAGCAGCGTACCCGGGTTTGGGAACACTGAAGCTTTCTTT. Protein sequence: CASSVPGFGNTEAFF. Drawing the rest from reference TRBV9 and TRBJ1-1, the complete variable domain is DSGVTQTPKHLITATGQRVTLRCSPRSGDLSVYWYQQSLDQGLQFLIQYYNGEERAKGNILERFSAQQFPDLHSELNLSSLELGDSALYFCASSVPGFGNTEAFFGQGTRLTVV.

This clonotype has at least ten counts. CDR3 in amino acids: CASSWGTRGGNTEAFF. CDR3 DNA: TGTGCCAGCAGCTGGGGTACACGGGGAGGGAACACTGAAGCTTTCTTT. The chain combines TRBV5-6 with TRBJ1-1; no definite D call. The CDR3 is made up of 16 amino acids. Germline CDR1 SGHDT, CDR2 YYEEEE. The V and J ends lost 3 bases and 1 base respectively, with 16 bases between them. The variable domain in full, completed from reference TRBV5-6 and TRBJ1-1, reads DAGVTQSPTHLIKTRGQQVTLRCSPKSGHDTVSWYQQALGQGPQFIFQYYEEEERQRGNFPDRFSGHQFPNYSSELNVNALLLGDSALYLCASSWGTRGGNTEAFFGQGTRLTVV.

This clonotype was seen just once. The chain carries TRBV7-9 and TRBJ2-3; no clear D gene. The CDR3 has 13 residues. Trimming took 7 bases from V and 6 from J, leaving 14 bases between them. Germline-derived CDR1 and CDR2 are SEHNR and FQNEAQ (reference sequence). CDR3 bases: TGTGCCAGCAACCCGCACCCCTCTGATACGCAGTATTTT. Translating it yields CASNPHPSDTQYF.

The chain links TRBV9 to TRBJ2-2; 9 bases line up with TRBD2. Trimming at V came to 0 bases and at J to 7 bases, leaving 4 bases not matched to a gene. Germline CDR1 SGDLS, CDR2 YYNGEE. The CDR3 loop spans 15 amino acids. The CDR3 sequence: CASSVVAGEVGELFF. The CDR3 nucleotides are TGTGCCAGCAGCGTAGTAGCGGGAGAAGTCGGGGAGCTGTTTTTT.

The sample holds a few counts of this clonotype. V usage is TRBV12-3 or TRBV12-4 and J usage is TRBJ2-2; 7 positions match TRBD1. Trimming took 6 bases from V and 7 from J; bases not matched to a gene: 8. The CDR3 length is 14 residues. CDR3 bases: TGTGCCAGCAGACCGACAGGGACCAGCGGGGAGCTGTTTTTT. Translated, it gives CASRPTGTSGELFF.

The CDR3 DNA sequence: TGTGCCAGCAGCGCCGATAAGAACACTGAAGCTTTCTTT. Translated, it gives CASSADKNTEAFF. The genes are TRBV5-4 and TRBJ1-1, with unresolved D. Germline assignment: CDR1 SGHNT and CDR2 YYREEE (reference sequence). CDR3 length equals 13 residues. V lost 4 bases to trimming and J lost 1 base, with 8 bases between them.

The table lists this clonotype with many counts. The J gene is TRBJ2-2, the V gene TRBV5-1; unclear D gene. CDR1 and CDR2 from the germline V gene are SGHRS and YFSETQ. The germline V and J ends were trimmed by 2 bases and 3 bases, with 5 bases remaining between them. This CDR3 has 13 residues. The CDR3 loop is CASSFQYTGELFF. CDR3 sequence (DNA): TGCGCCAGCAGCTTCCAATACACCGGGGAGCTGTTTTTT.

In its sample, this clonotype was seen many times. The rearrangement links TRBV11-2 to TRBJ1-1; 7 nucleotides line up with TRBD1. The CDR3 loop spans 15 amino acids. The junction had 11 bases not matched to a gene; V was cut back by 5 bases and J by 5 bases. Germline V gives CDR1 SGHAT, CDR2 FQNNGV. Written as DNA, the CDR3 is TGTGCCAGCAGCAGCAACAGGGGATTTAATACTGAAGCTTTCTTT. The encoded protein is CASSSNRGFNTEAFF. Together with reference TRBV11-2 and TRBJ1-1, the CDR3 gives the full variable domain: EAGVAQSPRYKIIEKRQSVAFWCNPISGHATLYWYQQILGQGPKLLIQFQNNGVVDDSQLPKDRFSAERLKGVDSTLKIQPAKLEDSAVYLCASSSNRGFNTEAFFGQGTRLTVV.

The chain has TRBV6-1 and TRBJ2-3; D possibly corresponds to TRBD1 (6 bases). The CDR3 covers 15 residues. Germline V gene data show CDR1 as MNHNS and CDR2 as SASEGT. V shed 7 bases and J shed 1 base, with 15 bases lying between them. CDR3 amino acids: CASTSRGMGTDTQYF. The DNA of the CDR3 is TGTGCCAGCACCTCGAGGGGGATGGGCACAGATACGCAGTATTTT.

This clonotype was observed at least ten times. The rearrangement joins TRBV6-1 to TRBJ2-7, with 14 bases that match TRBD2. Germline V CDR1 and CDR2: MNHNS, SASEGT. The CDR3 length is 15 residues. The ends lost 4 bases at V and 6 bases at J; junction bases unmatched: 5. Here the CDR3 reads CASSGTGTSGSEQYF. The CDR3 nucleotides read TGTGCCAGCAGTGGGACCGGGACTAGCGGGAGCGAGCAGTACTTC.

This clonotype showed up many times. The V gene is TRBV20-1, the J gene TRBJ1-5; a weak D match, TRBD1 (5 bases). Germline CDR1 and CDR2: DFQATT and SNEGSKA (reference sequence). V gave up 2 bases and J gave up 0 bases, with 8 bases separating them. This CDR3 has 14 residues. The CDR3 sequence: CSARRGYSNQPQHF. CDR3 DNA sequence: TGCAGTGCTAGAAGGGGTTATAGCAATCAGCCCCAGCATTTT.

The chain carries TRBV11-2 and TRBJ2-1, with 7 bases lining up with TRBD2. Unmatched junction bases numbered 3, after V lost 0 bases and J lost 4 bases. Per the germline V gene, CDR1 is SGHAT and CDR2 is FQNNGV. The CDR3 contains 15 residues. CDR3 sequence (DNA): TGTGCCAGCAGCTTAGAAAATAGCGGGTACAATGAGCAGTTCTTC. It translates to CASSLENSGYNEQFF.

This clonotype was found many times. The chain employs TRBV7-9 and TRBJ2-1; 14 positions match TRBD2. V was pared by 5 bases and J by 9 bases, with 6 bases of the junction left unmatched. The germline gives CDR1 SEHNR, CDR2 FQNEAQ (reference sequence). The CDR3 is 15 amino acids. The CDR3 protein is CASSMTSGRVGEQFF. As DNA, the CDR3 is TGTGCCAGCAGCATGACTAGCGGGAGGGTCGGTGAGCAGTTCTTC.

This clonotype was counted only a few times. The gene calls are TRBV3-1 and TRBJ2-7; D perhaps matches TRBD1 (6 bases). Germline V lookup: CDR1 LGHDT, CDR2 YNNKEL (reference sequence). The CDR3 extends over 13 amino acids. V was cut by 1 base and J by 6 bases, with 10 bases left in between. CDR3 bases: TGTGCCAGCAGCCAAGGTCGCAGGGGCGAGCAGTACTTC. Translated, it gives CASSQGRRGEQYF.